Shown below are 30 T cell receptor beta chains from a single sample sequenced in a study of beta chain features in type 1 diabetes. Broader study findings: All four CD4+ subsets from Type 1 diabetes patients carried moderately but significantly shorter TCRB CDR3s.

TCRB transcripts that were expressed got sequenced, as all of the isolated RNA had been reverse transcribed. Sequenced by immunoSEQ multiplex PCR; TCRdb stores in-frame clones only, minus some. This repertoire shows more than 250,000 clones, around 20% found once; its top ten account for roughly 0.028%. No cognate antigen is known for these TCRs. Sequenced input: naive CD4+ T cells from blood. The receptors originated from a middle-aged woman with type 1 diabetes.

This clone was observed a few times. This sequence joins TRBV29-1 and TRBJ2-1; the match to TRBD2 covers 8 bases. The CDR3 has 14 amino acids. Germline lookup yields CDR1 SQVTM and CDR2 ANQGSEA. V was pared by 4 bases and J by 6 bases, with 8 bases of the junction left unmatched. CDR3 coding DNA: TGCAGCGTTGTACCCAGCGGGAGTATCAATGAGCAGTTCTTC. This codes for CSVVPSGSINEQFF.

This clone has a handful of counts. V gene TRBV7-2 combines with J gene TRBJ2-2; 8 nucleotides match TRBD1. Germline assignment: CDR1 SGHTA and CDR2 FQGNSA. The CDR3 extends over 14 amino acids. V was clipped by 5 bases and J by 4 bases; unmatched bases: 3. The CDR3 DNA follows: TGTGCCAGCAGCCCCACAGGGGGCACCGGGGAGCTGTTTTTT. Its translation is CASSPTGGTGELFF.

The chain couples TRBV19 to TRBJ1-1; 9 nucleotides line up with TRBD1. Trimming cost V 7 bases and J 6 bases; bases outside gene matches: 9. Germline CDR1 and CDR2: LNHDA and SQIVND (reference sequence). The CDR3 runs 14 residues. CDR3: CASKIPGQGSEAFF. The CDR3 bases are TGTGCCAGTAAAATCCCGGGACAGGGCTCTGAAGCTTTCTTT.

The table lists this clone with a few counts. V usage is TRBV5-1 and J usage is TRBJ1-2, with 9 bases lining up with TRBD1. CDR3 length equals 13 residues. The V gene's germline CDR1 is SGHRS and CDR2 YFSETQ. The trim removed 4 bases at V and 3 bases at J, leaving 1 base unmatched. CDR3: CASSRDRDYGYTF. In DNA form, the CDR3 reads TGCGCCAGCAGCCGGGACAGGGACTATGGCTACACCTTC.

The gene calls are TRBV5-1 and TRBJ2-1, with D unresolved. V was cut by 0 bases and J by 9 bases, with 13 bases left in between. This CDR3 is 14 amino acids long. CDR1 and CDR2 (germline): SGHRS, YFSETQ. CDR3 DNA sequence: TGCGCCAGCAGCTTGGAAGGAAGCGATCCTGAGCAGTTCTTC. Encoded protein: CASSLEGSDPEQFF.

In this sample, this clone turned up a few times. V usage is TRBV28 and J usage is TRBJ1-1, with TRBD1 identical over 7 bases. Germline-derived CDR1 and CDR2 are MDHEN and SYDVKM. There are 14 residues in the CDR3. V lost 7 bases, J lost 0 bases, and 5 bases stayed unmatched. The CDR3 loop is CASKVGGMNTEAFF. The CDR3 region has the DNA TGTGCCAGCAAGGTAGGGGGCATGAACACTGAAGCTTTCTTT.

V and J are TRBV6-5 and TRBJ2-2; perhaps TRBD1 as D (5 bases). The germline V gene encodes CDR1 MNHEY and CDR2 SVGAGI. The CDR3 runs 14 residues. V was shortened by 10 bases and J by 4 bases, with 16 bases between the two germline ends. The CDR3 DNA is TGTGCCACCCTGGGGCTACGAGGCACCGGGGAGCTGTTTTTT. Amino acid sequence: CATLGLRGTGELFF.

This clone was counted between two and nine times. The chain recombines TRBV28 with TRBJ1-1, with TRBD1 matching 7 bases. This CDR3 is built from 15 residues. V lost 6 bases to trimming and J lost 6 bases; unmatched junction nucleotides: 13. Germline V gene lookup returns CDR1 MDHEN and CDR2 SYDVKM. CDR3 in DNA: TGTGCCAGCAGCCCCCCGACAGGGATGGACGCTGAAGCTTTCTTT. Amino acids: CASSPPTGMDAEAFF. The full variable domain, rest sourced from reference TRBV28 and TRBJ1-1, is DVKVTQSSRYLVKRTGEKVFLECVQDMDHENMFWYRQDPGLGLRLIYFSYDVKMKEKGDIPEGYSVSREKKERFSLILESASTNQTSMYLCASSPPTGMDAEAFFGQGTRLTVV.

The sample holds a few counts of this clone. The chain uses TRBV30 and TRBJ2-5; TRBD2 might be the D (5 bases). The CDR3 consists of 14 residues. CDR1 is GTSNPN and CDR2 is SVGIG in the germline V gene (reference sequence). Deletions cut 2 bases from V and 7 bases from J, with 17 bases between. CDR3 bases: TGTGCCTGGAGTCAAGGTACAGCGGACGGGACCCAGTACTTC. Protein product: CAWSQGTADGTQYF.

This clone was found a few times. This rearrangement joins TRBV19 to TRBJ1-3, with TRBD1 matching over 9 bases. The germline CDR1 and CDR2 sequences are LNHDA and SQIVND (reference sequence). The V gene end was trimmed by 7 bases and the J gene end by 4 bases; junction bases not matched to a gene: 5. The CDR3 has 14 residues. This CDR3 is CASKQGASGNTIYF. The CDR3, as DNA: TGTGCCAGTAAACAGGGGGCGTCGGGAAACACCATATATTTT.

This clone was detected only a few times. V is TRBV29-1 and J is TRBJ2-3; 11 nucleotides match TRBD2. Germline assignment: CDR1 SQVTM and CDR2 ANQGSEA. There are 16 residues in the CDR3. V trimming: 4 bases; J trimming: 1 base; junction bases outside the gene matches: 7. Here the CDR3 reads CSVGPSGGFGTDTQYF. The CDR3 nucleotides read TGCAGCGTTGGTCCTAGCGGGGGGTTTGGCACAGATACGCAGTATTTT.

The rearrangement links TRBV11-1 to TRBJ2-2, with D maybe TRBD2 (6 bases). The V and J ends lost 5 bases and 5 bases respectively, with 18 bases between them. The CDR3 consists of 16 residues. CDR1 is SGHAT, CDR2 FQDESV, per germline (reference sequence). CDR3 sequence (DNA): TGTGCCAGCAGCCGAACGACCCCGACTAGAACCGGGGAGCTGTTTTTT. It encodes CASSRTTPTRTGELFF.

In its sample, this clone was seen a few times. The chain recombines TRBV27 with TRBJ1-2, with TRBD1 matching over 7 bases. This CDR3 region has 14 residues. Trimming removed 8 bases from V and 4 bases from J; junction bases left unmatched: 10. The germline V gene has CDR1 MNHEY and CDR2 SMNVEV (reference sequence). CDR3 nucleotides: TGTGCCAGCTCCGGGACAGCCCCATCCTATGGCTACACCTTC. Amino acids: CASSGTAPSYGYTF.

The V call is TRBV28, the J call TRBJ1-4; 8 bases are a match to TRBD1. The germline V gene encodes CDR1 MDHEN and CDR2 SYDVKM. This CDR3 is 14 amino acids long. The V segment lost 9 bases and the J segment 8 bases; nucleotides outside the gene matches: 11. This CDR3 is CASLSDRAEEKLFF. CDR3 in DNA: TGTGCCAGTCTATCGGACAGGGCTGAAGAAAAACTGTTTTTT.

The rearrangement links TRBV30 to TRBJ1-5; weak D call: TRBD1 (5 bases). CDR1 is GTSNPN and CDR2 is SVGIG in the germline V gene (reference sequence). Trimming removed 3 bases at V and 5 bases at J, with 11 bases between. This CDR3 is 13 amino acids long. The CDR3 bases are TGTGCCTGGAGGAAGTCGGGGGATCAGCCCCAGCATTTT. Translated: CAWRKSGDQPQHF.

This chain uses TRBV6-4 with TRBJ1-2; 11 bases align to TRBD1. Trimming at V came to 6 bases and at J to 7 bases, leaving 7 bases not matched to a gene. CDR3 length: 14 residues. Germline-derived CDR1 and CDR2 are MRHNA and SNTAGT. The CDR3 spells CASRPGQGAGGYTF. The DNA of the CDR3 is TGTGCCAGCAGGCCCGGACAGGGGGCTGGTGGCTACACCTTC.

This clone has just a few counts. The V call is TRBV28, the J call TRBJ2-5; 10 bases are shared with TRBD2. Germline assignment: CDR1 MDHEN and CDR2 SYDVKM. This CDR3 contains 16 residues. The V segment lost 6 bases and the J segment 4 bases; nucleotides outside the gene matches: 11. CDR3 amino acids: CASSLPLAGVAETQYF. The DNA for the CDR3 is TGTGCCAGCAGCCTTCCCCTAGCGGGAGTGGCAGAGACCCAGTACTTC.

The J gene is TRBJ1-5, the V gene TRBV29-1, with D maybe TRBD1 (6 bases). In germline, CDR1 is SQVTM, CDR2 ANQGSEA. V gave up 7 bases and J gave up 9 bases, with 19 bases separating them. This CDR3 contains 13 residues. The CDR3 sequence is CSASGVRGGPQHF. CDR3 DNA: TGCAGCGCGTCAGGGGTGAGGGGTGGGCCCCAGCATTTT. Looking up the rest from reference TRBV29-1 and TRBJ1-5 gives the full variable domain: SAVISQKPSRDICQRGTSLTIQCQVDSQVTMMFWYRQQPGQSLTLIATANQGSEATYESGFVIDKFPISRPNLTFSTLTVSNMSPEDSSIYLCSASGVRGGPQHFGDGTRLSIL.

The CDR3 loop is CAWSYGGESYEQYF. The CDR3 DNA follows: TGTGCCTGGAGTTACGGGGGGGAGTCGTACGAGCAGTACTTC. This chain links TRBV30 with TRBJ2-7, with 8 bases aligning to TRBD2. This CDR3 spans 14 amino acids. The germline CDR1 and CDR2 sequences are GTSNPN and SVGIG (reference sequence). Losses at the gene ends were 2 bases for V and 4 bases for J; bases not matched to a gene: 7.

This clone was detected only a few times. The V call is TRBV7-9, the J call TRBJ1-6, with 7 bases that match TRBD1. This CDR3 contains 18 residues. V was clipped by 0 bases and J by 7 bases; unmatched bases: 12. CDR1 is SEHNR and CDR2 is FQNEAQ in the germline V gene (reference sequence). CDR3 loop: CASSLATSTRDSNSPLHF. In nucleotides, the CDR3 is TGTGCCAGCAGCTTAGCAACCTCGACCCGGGACAGCAATTCACCCCTCCACTTT.

In DNA form, the CDR3 reads TGTGCCAGCAGCACCTGGGGACAGATTTACACTGAAGCTTTCTTT. It yields the protein CASSTWGQIYTEAFF. This chain joins TRBV7-3 and TRBJ1-1; TRBD1 matches at 7 bases. There are 15 residues in the CDR3. The trim removed 5 bases at V and 3 bases at J, leaving 9 bases unmatched. Germline-derived CDR1 and CDR2 are SGHTA and FQGTGA.

The V gene is TRBV28, the J gene TRBJ1-2; 7 bases map to TRBD1. The CDR3 is 15 amino acids. Germline CDR1 and CDR2: MDHEN and SYDVKM. With V trimmed by 7 bases and J by 6 bases, 14 bases remained unmatched. As DNA, the CDR3 is TGTGCCAGCACCTCCCAAGGGGGCTTGAGGGATGGCTACACCTTC. Translating gives CASTSQGGLRDGYTF.

The V and J genes are TRBV4-1 and TRBJ1-6; maybe TRBD1 (5 bases). Trimming cost V 4 bases and J 9 bases, with 16 bases left between them. The germline V gene has CDR1 MGHRA and CDR2 YSYEKL. This CDR3 has 15 amino acids. The CDR3: CASSPGWAGRSPLHF. The CDR3 coding sequence is TGCGCCAGCAGCCCTGGGTGGGCAGGGCGTTCACCCCTCCACTTT.

This chain links TRBV20-1 with TRBJ1-2, with 7 bases that match TRBD1. The germline V gene encodes CDR1 DFQATT and CDR2 SNEGSKA (reference sequence). After removal of 7 bases from V and 6 bases from J, the junction contained 2 bases not matched to a gene. The CDR3 runs 10 residues. CDR3 bases: TGCAGTGGACAGGGCAATGGCTACACCTTC. This codes for CSGQGNGYTF.

This chain links TRBV2 with TRBJ2-1; possible D gene TRBD1, 6 bases. V lost 7 bases and J 1 base, leaving 14 bases between the germline ends. CDR1 is SNHLY and CDR2 is FYNNEI in the germline V gene. The CDR3 spans 15 residues. The CDR3 sequence is CASKWGTLSYNEQFF. In DNA form, the CDR3 reads TGTGCCAGCAAGTGGGGGACATTGTCCTACAATGAGCAGTTCTTC.

This rearrangement joins TRBV7-2 to TRBJ1-2, with 7 bases that match TRBD1. The germline V gene has CDR1 SGHTA and CDR2 FQGNSA. Trimming at V came to 5 bases and at J to 0 bases, leaving 6 bases not matched to a gene. The CDR3 consists of 15 residues. The CDR3 spells CASSPGQETNYGYTF. CDR3 DNA sequence: TGTGCCAGCAGCCCAGGACAGGAGACTAACTATGGCTACACCTTC.

In its sample, this clone was seen a few times. The rearrangement links TRBV5-1 to TRBJ2-5, with 8 positions matching TRBD1. Germline assignment: CDR1 SGHRS and CDR2 YFSETQ. V shed 4 bases and J 11 bases; nucleotides not matched to a gene: 10. The CDR3 contains 13 residues. CDR3 amino acids: CASSPGQGQGQYF. The CDR3, as DNA: TGCGCCAGCAGCCCTGGACAGGGCCAGGGGCAGTACTTC.

A few counts support this clone. The V gene is TRBV5-1, the J gene TRBJ1-2; TRBD1 agrees at 7 bases. J lost 5 bases, V lost 4 bases, and 5 bases had no gene match. The CDR3 consists of 13 residues. CDR1 and CDR2 (germline): SGHRS, YFSETQ. The CDR3 sequence is CASSAGTAYGYTF. Written as DNA, the CDR3 is TGCGCCAGCAGCGCCGGGACAGCTTATGGCTACACCTTC.

The chain carries TRBV30 and TRBJ2-2, with TRBD2 as a possible D gene (6 bases). The CDR3 is made up of 15 amino acids. V was shortened by 4 bases and J by 2 bases, with 14 bases between the two germline ends. Per the germline V gene, CDR1 is GTSNPN and CDR2 is SVGIG (reference sequence). CDR3 region: CAWTGGTGNTGELFF. The CDR3 bases are TGTGCCTGGACCGGAGGGACGGGAAACACCGGGGAGCTGTTTTTT.

In this sample, this clone turned up a few times. The J gene is TRBJ2-3, the V gene TRBV5-6; 8 bases agree with TRBD1. The CDR3 totals 16 residues. Germline V gene data show CDR1 as SGHDT and CDR2 as YYEEEE. Germline trimming cut 5 bases from V and 5 bases from J; bases unmatched to any gene: 13. CDR3 amino acids: CASRRTGSLPGDTQYF. Here the CDR3 DNA reads TGTGCCAGCAGAAGGACAGGGTCGTTACCGGGAGATACGCAGTATTTT.